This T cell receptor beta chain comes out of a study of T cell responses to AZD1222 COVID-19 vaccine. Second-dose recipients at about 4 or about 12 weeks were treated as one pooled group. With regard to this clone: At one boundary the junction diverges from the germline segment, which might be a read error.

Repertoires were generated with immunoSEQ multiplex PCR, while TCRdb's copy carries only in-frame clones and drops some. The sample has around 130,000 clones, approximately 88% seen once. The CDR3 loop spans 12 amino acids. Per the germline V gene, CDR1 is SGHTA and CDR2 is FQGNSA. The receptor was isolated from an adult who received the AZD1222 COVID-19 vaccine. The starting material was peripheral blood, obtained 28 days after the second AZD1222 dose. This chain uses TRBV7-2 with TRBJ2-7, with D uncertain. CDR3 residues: CASSRDPGEQYF. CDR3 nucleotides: TGTGCCAGCAGCCGTGATCCCGGCGAGCAATACTTC.